This TCR beta chain was captured by sequencing in a study of early T cells in non-severe SARS-CoV-2 infection. Study-wide context: Sequencing of unsorted whole blood was done on bulk RNA, leaving chains unpaired.

Study-wide findings and caveats: Matching against VDJdb likely underestimated virus-specific expansions, favoring anti-spike CD8.

The TCR library protocol was used to attach unique molecular identifiers. These identifiers were attached to individual cDNA molecules. TCRdb re-called the 5' RACE reads through MiXCR, storing one row per CDR3 protein. The repertoire holds about 71,000 distinct CDR3 sequences, roughly 15% seen once, with roughly 4.2% in the top ten. Points on this clonotype: As yet, its antigen is unknown.

Germline CDR1 SEHNR, CDR2 FQNEAQ (reference sequence). The CDR3 runs to 14 residues. V was pared by 5 bases and J by 10 bases, with 18 bases between. This specimen was whole blood, taken at baseline. This receptor was identified in an adult who was a healthcare worker with PCR-confirmed SARS-CoV-2 infection or an uninfected control (not recorded which). The rearrangement uses TRBV7-9 and TRBJ1-3; D might be TRBD1 (5 bases). The CDR3 bases are TGTGCCAGCAGCGCCCGGACACTCGGAAGTACCATATATTTT. Encoded protein: CASSARTLGSTIYF. The full variable domain, in which reference TRBV7-9 and TRBJ1-3 provide the parts outside the CDR3, is DTGVSQNPRHKITKRGQNVTFRCDPISEHNRLYWYRQTLGQGPEFLTYFQNEAQLEKSRLLSDRFSAERPKGSFSTLEIQRTEQGDSAMYLCASSARTLGSTIYFGEGSWLTVV.